This T cell receptor (beta chain) emerged from a study of low-dose radiotherapy and immunotherapy resistance in tumors. Turning to the study itself: Each patient was administered nivolumab intravenously at 240 mg, which was a flat dose, every two weeks, along with intravenous ipilimumab at 1 mg/kg every six weeks. Administration of intravenous cyclophosphamide at 200 mg/m2 took place every two weeks, one day before radiation and immunotherapy.

Per the germline V gene, CDR1 is MNHEY and CDR2 is SVGEGT. The CDR3 contains 14 residues. With 0 bases removed from V and 3 bases from J, the gap between germline ends came to 9 bases. As to time point: after trial treatment. Treatment reported: LDRT plus nivolumab, ipilimumab, low-dose cyclophosphamide and aspirin (RACIN trial). Low-dose radiotherapy, low-dose cyclophosphamide, aspirin, ipilimumab and nivolumab were all given to the donors. First-strand cDNA relied on TRAV- and TRBV-specific primers spanning alpha and beta chains. PCR amplification of the TCRs was performed with Phusion for 15 to 25 PCR cycles, and it relied on a constant-region primer together with a V-primer adapter. TCRdb re-analysed the reads in MiXCR, keeping a single row per CDR3 protein. This table has under 95,000 distinct CDR3 sequences, less than 20% appearing once.

Sequenced here: PBMCs, sampled after low-dose radiotherapy plus immunotherapy. This chain uses TRBV6-2 or TRBV6-3 with TRBJ2-7; D not certain. This TCR was recovered from a male donor with prostate cancer. The CDR3 region has the DNA TGTGCCAGCAGTTACTCGACCGGGCTCTACGAGCAGTACTTC. Its translation is CASSYSTGLYEQYF.